Presented here are 3 T cell receptor beta chains from one specimen sequenced in a study of control samples from healthy donors and cancer patients. The protocol was immunoSEQ multiplex PCR, while the TCRdb copy is restricted to in-frame clones and leaves out a portion. The profile shows tens of thousands of clones, roughly 89% of them singletons. The sample consisted of PBMCs. These receptors all stem from a man aged 35 to 55 with colorectal cancer.

The V call is TRBV7-9, the J call TRBJ2-3, with D possibly matching TRBD1 (6 bases). The length of the CDR3 is 15 residues. Germline V gene lookup returns CDR1 SEHNR and CDR2 FQNEAQ (reference sequence). Trimming shortened V by 1 base and J by 2 bases, and 10 bases separated the two germline ends. The CDR3 sequence is CASSLVDSPTDTQYF. The CDR3 DNA sequence: TGTGCCAGCAGCTTAGTGGACAGCCCCACAGATACGCAGTATTTT.

The CDR3 coding sequence is TGTGCCAGCAGCCTACTAGCGGGAGTTGGCAATGAGCAGTTCTTC. Amino acid sequence: CASSLLAGVGNEQFF. V gene TRBV7-9 combines with J gene TRBJ2-1; 11 bases map to TRBD2. This CDR3 has 15 amino acids. Looked up from germline, CDR1 is SEHNR and CDR2 is FQNEAQ (reference sequence). V gave up 5 bases and J gave up 6 bases; unmatched junction bases: 6.

The genes are TRBV7-2 and TRBJ2-7, with D unclear. This CDR3 contains 14 residues. CDR1 and CDR2 (germline): SGHTA, FQGNSA. The V and J ends lost 1 base and 4 bases respectively, with 11 bases between them. The CDR3 loop is CASSLGGGGYEQYF. The CDR3 nucleotides read TGTGCCAGCAGCTTAGGGGGTGGTGGGTACGAGCAGTACTTC. The whole variable domain, remainder taken from reference TRBV7-2 and TRBJ2-7, is GAGVSQSPSNKVTEKGKDVELRCDPISGHTALYWYRQSLGQGLEFLIYFQGNSAPDKSGLPSDRFSAERTGGSVSTLTIQRTQQEDSAVYLCASSLGGGGYEQYFGPGTRLTVT.